This T cell receptor (beta chain) was sequenced during a study of cytomegalovirus exposure and HLA in healthy donors. Overall study findings and caveats: It was reported that the classifier diagnosed cytomegalovirus status with high specificity and sensitivity in both the original and validation cohorts. Association of a missense DCLRE1C variant with TCR beta V- and J-gene trimming was reported in a later analysis. Previously analyzed data showed that most TCR beta V segments were productive at a frequency of about 87% or about 30%.

CDR3 length equals 13 residues. In germline, CDR1 is SGHRS, CDR2 YFSETQ. V lost 0 bases and J 5 bases, leaving 9 bases between the germline ends. Both 60 Vbeta primers and 13 Jbeta primers went into the PCR. Assay used: immunoSEQ multiplex PCR; TCRdb lists only in-frame clones, some missing. Of roughly 100,000 clones detected, around 82% appear once; the ten largest clones hold around 0.76%. About this clone itself: Its antigen is not known.

The sequence was obtained from a woman aged 55-70 years in good health and CMV-seronegative. The sample taken for sequencing was PBMCs. This chain uses TRBV5-1 with TRBJ2-7; no clear D. The CDR3 bases are TGCGCCAGCAGCTTGGGTGTTGTTAACGAGCAGTACTTC. Encoded protein: CASSLGVVNEQYF.